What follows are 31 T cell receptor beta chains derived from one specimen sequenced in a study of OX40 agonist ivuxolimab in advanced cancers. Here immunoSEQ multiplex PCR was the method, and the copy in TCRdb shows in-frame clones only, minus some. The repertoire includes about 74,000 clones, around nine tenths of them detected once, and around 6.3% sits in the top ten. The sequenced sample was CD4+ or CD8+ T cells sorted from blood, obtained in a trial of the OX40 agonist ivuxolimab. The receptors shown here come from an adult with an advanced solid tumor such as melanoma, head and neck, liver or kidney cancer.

In DNA form, the CDR3 reads TGTGCCAGCAGCTGGGAAGGGGATGACTACGAGCAGTACTTC. It is translated as CASSWEGDDYEQYF. V usage is TRBV9 and J usage is TRBJ2-7; the D gene is possibly TRBD1 (5 bases). V lost 4 bases and J lost 3, with 14 bases in between. Germline V gene sequence: CDR1 SGDLS, CDR2 YYNGEE. There are 14 residues in the CDR3.

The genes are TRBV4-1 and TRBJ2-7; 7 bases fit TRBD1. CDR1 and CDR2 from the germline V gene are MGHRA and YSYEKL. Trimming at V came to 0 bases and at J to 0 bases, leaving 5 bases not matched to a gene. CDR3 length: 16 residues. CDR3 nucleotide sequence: TGCGCCAGCAGCCAAGAATGGACAGGCGACTCCTACGAGCAGTACTTC. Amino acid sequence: CASSQEWTGDSYEQYF.

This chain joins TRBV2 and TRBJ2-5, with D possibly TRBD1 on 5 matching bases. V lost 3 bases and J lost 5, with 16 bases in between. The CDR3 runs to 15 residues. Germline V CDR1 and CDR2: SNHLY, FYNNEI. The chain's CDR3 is CASSDPPKGLETQYF. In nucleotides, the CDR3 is TGTGCCAGCAGTGACCCCCCGAAGGGGTTGGAGACCCAGTACTTC.

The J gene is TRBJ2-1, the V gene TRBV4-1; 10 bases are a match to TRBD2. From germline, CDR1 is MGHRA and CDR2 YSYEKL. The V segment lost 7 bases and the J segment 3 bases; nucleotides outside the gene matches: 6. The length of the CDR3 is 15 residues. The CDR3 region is CASNTGLAVYNEQFF. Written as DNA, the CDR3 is TGCGCCAGCAATACAGGACTAGCGGTCTACAATGAGCAGTTCTTC.

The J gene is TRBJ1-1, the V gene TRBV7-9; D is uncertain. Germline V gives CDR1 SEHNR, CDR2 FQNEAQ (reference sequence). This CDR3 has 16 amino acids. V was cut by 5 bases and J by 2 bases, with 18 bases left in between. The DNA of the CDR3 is TGTGCCAGCAGCCTCCCGAAGCACAGTCTCAACACTGAAGCTTTCTTT. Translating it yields CASSLPKHSLNTEAFF.

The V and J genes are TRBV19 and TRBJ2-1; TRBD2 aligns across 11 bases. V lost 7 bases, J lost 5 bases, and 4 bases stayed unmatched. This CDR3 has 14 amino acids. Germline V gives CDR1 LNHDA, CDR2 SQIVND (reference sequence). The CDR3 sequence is CASTTLAGDNEQFF. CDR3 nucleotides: TGTGCCAGTACCACACTAGCGGGAGACAATGAGCAGTTCTTC.

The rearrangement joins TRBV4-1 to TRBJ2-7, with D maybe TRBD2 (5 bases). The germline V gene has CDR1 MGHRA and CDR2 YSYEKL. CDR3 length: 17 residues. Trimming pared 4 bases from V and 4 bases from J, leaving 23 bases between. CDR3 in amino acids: CASSRTVGGGLGYEQYF. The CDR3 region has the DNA TGCGCCAGCAGCCGGACGGTGGGTGGTGGACTTGGGTACGAGCAGTACTTC.

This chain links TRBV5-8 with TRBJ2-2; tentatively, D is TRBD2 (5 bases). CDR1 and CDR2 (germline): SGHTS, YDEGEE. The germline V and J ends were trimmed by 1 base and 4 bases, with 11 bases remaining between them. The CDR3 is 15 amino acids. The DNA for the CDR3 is TGTGCCAGCAGCTTGAGGGCAGGACTCACCGGGGAGCTGTTTTTT. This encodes CASSLRAGLTGELFF.

The CDR3 loop is CASSEQGYTGELFF. The CDR3 coding sequence is TGTGCCAGCAGTGAGCAGGGCTACACCGGGGAGCTGTTTTTT. V and J are TRBV2 and TRBJ2-2, with D possibly TRBD1 on 5 matching bases. Germline V gene sequence: CDR1 SNHLY, CDR2 FYNNEI. Between the trimmed V and J ends, which lost 3 bases and 3 bases, there was a span of 8 bases. The CDR3 totals 14 residues. Full variable domain (rest looked up from reference TRBV2 and TRBJ2-2): EPEVTQTPSHQVTQMGQEVILRCVPISNHLYFYWYRQILGQKVEFLVSFYNNEISEKSEIFDDQFSVERPDGSNFTLKIRSTKLEDSAMYFCASSEQGYTGELFFGEGSRLTVL.

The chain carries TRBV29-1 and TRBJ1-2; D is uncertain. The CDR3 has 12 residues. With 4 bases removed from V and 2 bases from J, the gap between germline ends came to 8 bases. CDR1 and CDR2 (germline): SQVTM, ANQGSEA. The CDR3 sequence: CSVGTENYGYTF. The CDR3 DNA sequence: TGCAGCGTTGGGACGGAAAACTATGGCTACACCTTC.

The DNA of the CDR3 is TGTGCCAGTAGCCCCGTTAATTCACCCCTCCACTTT. It is translated as CASSPVNSPLHF. The chain uses TRBV19 and TRBJ1-6, with no clear D. The germline V gene has CDR1 LNHDA and CDR2 SQIVND (reference sequence). Between the trimmed V and J ends, which lost 6 bases and 6 bases, there was a span of 6 bases. This CDR3 has 12 amino acids.

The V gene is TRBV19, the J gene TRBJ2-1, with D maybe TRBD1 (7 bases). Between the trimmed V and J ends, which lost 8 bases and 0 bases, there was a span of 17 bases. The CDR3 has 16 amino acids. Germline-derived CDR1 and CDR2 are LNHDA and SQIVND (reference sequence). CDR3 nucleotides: TGTGCCAGTTCCCAGGGGGGCCGAAGCTCCTACAATGAGCAGTTCTTC. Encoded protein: CASSQGGRSSYNEQFF.

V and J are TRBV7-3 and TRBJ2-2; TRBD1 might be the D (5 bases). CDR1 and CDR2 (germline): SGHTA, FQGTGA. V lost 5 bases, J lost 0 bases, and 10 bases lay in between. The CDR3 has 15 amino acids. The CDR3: CASSPGITNTGELFF. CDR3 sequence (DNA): TGTGCCAGCAGCCCAGGGATAACGAACACCGGGGAGCTGTTTTTT.

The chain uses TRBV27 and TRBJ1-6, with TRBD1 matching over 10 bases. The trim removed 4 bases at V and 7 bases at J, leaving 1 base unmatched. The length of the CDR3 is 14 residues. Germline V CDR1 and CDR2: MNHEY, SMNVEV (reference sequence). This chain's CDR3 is CASSWGQGNSPLHF. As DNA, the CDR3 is TGTGCCAGCAGTTGGGGACAGGGGAATTCACCCCTCCACTTT.

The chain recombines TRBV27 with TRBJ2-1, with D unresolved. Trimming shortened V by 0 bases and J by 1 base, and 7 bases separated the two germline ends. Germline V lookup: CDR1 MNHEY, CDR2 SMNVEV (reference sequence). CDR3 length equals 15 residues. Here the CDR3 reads CASSLSGPSYNEQFF. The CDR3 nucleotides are TGTGCCAGCAGTTTATCAGGGCCATCCTACAATGAGCAGTTCTTC.

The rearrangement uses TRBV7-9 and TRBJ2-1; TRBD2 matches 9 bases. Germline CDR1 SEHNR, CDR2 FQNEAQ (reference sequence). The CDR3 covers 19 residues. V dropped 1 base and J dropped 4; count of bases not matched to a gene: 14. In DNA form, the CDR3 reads TGTGCCAGCAGCTTAGTCTGGCGGGAGGGGCCCACTGGTTACAATGAGCAGTTCTTC. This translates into CASSLVWREGPTGYNEQFF.

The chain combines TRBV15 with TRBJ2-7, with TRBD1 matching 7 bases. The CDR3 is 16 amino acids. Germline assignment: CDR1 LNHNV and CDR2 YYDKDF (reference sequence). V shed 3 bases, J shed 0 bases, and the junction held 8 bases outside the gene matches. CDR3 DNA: TGTGCCACCAGCAGGTGGACAGGATTGAGCTCCTACGAGCAGTACTTC. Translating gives CATSRWTGLSSYEQYF. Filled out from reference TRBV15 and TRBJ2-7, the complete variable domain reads DAMVIQNPRYQVTQFGKPVTLSCSQTLNHNVMYWYQQKSSQAPKLLFHYYDKDFNNEADTPDNFQSRRPNTSFCFLDIRSPGLGDTAMYLCATSRWTGLSSYEQYFGPGTRLTVT.

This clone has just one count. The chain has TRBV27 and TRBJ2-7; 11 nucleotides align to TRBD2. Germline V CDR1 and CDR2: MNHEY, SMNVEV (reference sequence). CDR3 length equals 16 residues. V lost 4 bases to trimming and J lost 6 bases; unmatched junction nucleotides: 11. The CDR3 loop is CASSYSLGLAVFEQYF. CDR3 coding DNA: TGTGCCAGCAGTTACTCCTTGGGACTAGCGGTGTTCGAGCAGTACTTC.

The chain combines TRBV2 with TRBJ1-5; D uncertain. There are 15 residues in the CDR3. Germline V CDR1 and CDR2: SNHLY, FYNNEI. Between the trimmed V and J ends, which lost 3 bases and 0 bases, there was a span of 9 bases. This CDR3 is CASSDYGYSNQPQHF. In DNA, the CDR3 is TGTGCCAGCAGTGATTACGGCTATAGCAATCAGCCCCAGCATTTT.

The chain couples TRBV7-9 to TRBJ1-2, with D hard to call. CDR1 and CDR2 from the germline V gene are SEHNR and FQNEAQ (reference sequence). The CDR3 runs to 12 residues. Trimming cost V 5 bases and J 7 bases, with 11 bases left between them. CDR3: CASSADVPGYTF. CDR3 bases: TGTGCCAGCAGCGCCGACGTCCCTGGCTACACCTTC.

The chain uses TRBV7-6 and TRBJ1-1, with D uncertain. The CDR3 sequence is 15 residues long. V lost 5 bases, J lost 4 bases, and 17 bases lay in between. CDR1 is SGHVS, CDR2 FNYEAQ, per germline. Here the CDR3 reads CASSPDAGGGTEAFF. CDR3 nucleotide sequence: TGTGCCAGCAGCCCGGATGCGGGTGGTGGCACTGAAGCTTTCTTT.

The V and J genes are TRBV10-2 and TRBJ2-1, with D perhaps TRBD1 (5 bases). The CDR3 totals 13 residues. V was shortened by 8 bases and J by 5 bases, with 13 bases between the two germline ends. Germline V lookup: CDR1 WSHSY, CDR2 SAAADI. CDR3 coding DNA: TGCGCCAGCGGTCCAGGGTTTCACAATGAGCAGTTCTTC. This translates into CASGPGFHNEQFF.

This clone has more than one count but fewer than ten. The CDR3 here is CAISEGREAFF. The DNA of the CDR3 is TGTGCCATCAGTGAAGGCAGGGAAGCTTTCTTT. This chain joins TRBV10-3 and TRBJ1-1; D gene ambiguous. Per germline, CDR1 ENHRY and CDR2 SYGVKD. The CDR3 runs to 11 residues. Trimming stripped 3 bases from V and 8 bases from J, with 7 bases between.

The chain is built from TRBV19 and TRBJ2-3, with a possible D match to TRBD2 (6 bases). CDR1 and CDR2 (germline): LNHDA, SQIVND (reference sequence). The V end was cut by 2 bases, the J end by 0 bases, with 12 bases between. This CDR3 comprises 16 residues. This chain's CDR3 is CASSIQPSESTDTQYF. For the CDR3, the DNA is TGTGCCAGTAGTATACAGCCTAGCGAGAGCACAGATACGCAGTATTTT.

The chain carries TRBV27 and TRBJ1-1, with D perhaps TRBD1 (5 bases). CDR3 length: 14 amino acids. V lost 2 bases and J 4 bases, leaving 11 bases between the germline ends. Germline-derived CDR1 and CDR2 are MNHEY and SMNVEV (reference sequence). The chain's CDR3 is CASSLGGFSTEAFF. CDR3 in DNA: TGTGCCAGCAGTTTAGGGGGGTTCAGCACTGAAGCTTTCTTT.

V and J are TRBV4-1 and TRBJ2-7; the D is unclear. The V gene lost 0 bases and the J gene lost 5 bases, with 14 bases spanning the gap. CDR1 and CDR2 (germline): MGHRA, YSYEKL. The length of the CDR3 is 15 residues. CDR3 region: CASSQDTSEWNEQYF. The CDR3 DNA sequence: TGCGCCAGCAGCCAAGATACGTCCGAGTGGAACGAGCAGTACTTC.

CDR3 protein: CASSILNTEAFF. The CDR3 DNA reads TGTGCCAGTAGTATATTGAACACTGAAGCTTTCTTT. The chain recombines TRBV19 with TRBJ1-1; no clear D. V was trimmed by 2 bases and J by 0 bases, leaving 1 base between them. Germline V gene lookup returns CDR1 LNHDA and CDR2 SQIVND (reference sequence). This CDR3 region has 12 residues.

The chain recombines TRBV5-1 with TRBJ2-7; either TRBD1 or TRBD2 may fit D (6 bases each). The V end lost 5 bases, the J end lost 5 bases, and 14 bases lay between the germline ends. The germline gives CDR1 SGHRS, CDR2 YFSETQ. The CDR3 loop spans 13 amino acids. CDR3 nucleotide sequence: TGCGCCAGCAGGGAACAGGGACTTGACGAGCAGTACTTC. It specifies CASREQGLDEQYF.

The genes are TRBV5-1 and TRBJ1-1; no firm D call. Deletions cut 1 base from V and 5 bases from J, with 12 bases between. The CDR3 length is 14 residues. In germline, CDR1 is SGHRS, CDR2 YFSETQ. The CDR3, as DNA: TGCGCCAGCAGCTTGTCTCCCCTAGGGACTGAAGCTTTCTTT. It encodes CASSLSPLGTEAFF.

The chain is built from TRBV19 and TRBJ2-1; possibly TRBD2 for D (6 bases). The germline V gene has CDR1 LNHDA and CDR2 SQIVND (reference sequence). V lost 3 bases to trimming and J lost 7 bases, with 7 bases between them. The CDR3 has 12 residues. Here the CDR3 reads CASSIGGNEQFF. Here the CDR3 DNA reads TGTGCCAGTAGTATTGGAGGGAATGAGCAGTTCTTC.

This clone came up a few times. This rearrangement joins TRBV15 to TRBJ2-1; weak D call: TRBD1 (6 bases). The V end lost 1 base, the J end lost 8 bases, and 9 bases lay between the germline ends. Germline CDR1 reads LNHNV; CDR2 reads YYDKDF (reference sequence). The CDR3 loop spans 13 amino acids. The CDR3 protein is CATSRVGGDEQFF. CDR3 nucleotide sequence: TGTGCCACCAGCAGAGTAGGGGGTGATGAGCAGTTCTTC.